This T cell receptor beta chain was profiled in a study of T cell repertoires and HLA-DP antigens. Across the study: Transduced HeLa cells presented HLA-DP to CD4+ T cells. Pre-culture CD4+ samples used around 1,200 ng DNA versus approximately 0.2 ug for CD137+CD4+ sorts.

The PCR primers covered 54 TRBV and 13 TRBJ segments. Here immunoSEQ multiplex PCR was the method, and the copy in TCRdb shows in-frame clones only, minus some. The data contain approximately 89,000 clones, 86% of them singletons. Trimming left V 7 bases short and J 7 bases short, with 14 bases between. This CDR3 has 13 amino acids. Germline loops: CDR1 LNHNV, CDR2 YYDKDF (reference sequence). This clone was observed a handful of times. As yet, its antigen is unknown. Untouched CD4+ T cells were bead-isolated at about 97.7% purity. The clonotype originates from a man in his forties or fifties in good health and CMV-seronegative. Sequencing was done on a sample of CD4+ T cells from PBMCs. This chain connects TRBV15 to TRBJ2-1, with unresolved D. CDR3 sequence reads: CATMALTVNEQFF. CDR3 nucleotide sequence: TGTGCCACCATGGCCCTGACGGTTAATGAGCAGTTCTTC.